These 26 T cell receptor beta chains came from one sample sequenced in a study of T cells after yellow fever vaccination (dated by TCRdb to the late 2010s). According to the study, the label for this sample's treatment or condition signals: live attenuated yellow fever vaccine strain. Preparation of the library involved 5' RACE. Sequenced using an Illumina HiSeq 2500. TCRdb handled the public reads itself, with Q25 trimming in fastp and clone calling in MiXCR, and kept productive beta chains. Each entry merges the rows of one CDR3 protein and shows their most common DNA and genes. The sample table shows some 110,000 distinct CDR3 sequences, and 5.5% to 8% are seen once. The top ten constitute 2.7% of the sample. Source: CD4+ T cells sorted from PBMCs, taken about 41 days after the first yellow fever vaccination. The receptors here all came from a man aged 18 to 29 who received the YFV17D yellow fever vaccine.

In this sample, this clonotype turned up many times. CDR3 amino acids: CASSFLGWTDTQYF. CDR3 coding DNA: TGTGCCAGCAGCTTTTTGGGATGGACAGATACGCAGTATTTT. V and J are TRBV7-9 and TRBJ2-3; D unclear. Between the trimmed V and J ends, which lost 3 bases and 3 bases, there was a span of 10 bases. The CDR3 consists of 14 residues. Looked up from germline, CDR1 is SEHNR and CDR2 is FQNEAQ (reference sequence).

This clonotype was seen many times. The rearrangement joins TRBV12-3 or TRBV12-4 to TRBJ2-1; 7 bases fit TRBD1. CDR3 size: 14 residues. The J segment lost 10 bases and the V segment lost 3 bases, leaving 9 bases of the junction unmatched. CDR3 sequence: CASSFGTVGGEQFF. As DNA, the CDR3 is TGTGCCAGCAGTTTTGGGACAGTCGGTGGGGAGCAGTTCTTC.

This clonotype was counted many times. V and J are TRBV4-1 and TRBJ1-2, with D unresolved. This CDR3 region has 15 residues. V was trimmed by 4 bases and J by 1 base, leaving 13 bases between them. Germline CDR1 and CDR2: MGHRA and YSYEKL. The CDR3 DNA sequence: TGCGCCAGCAGCCTGGCTTTTTTTTTTAACTATGGCTACACCTTC. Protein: CASSLAFFFNYGYTF.

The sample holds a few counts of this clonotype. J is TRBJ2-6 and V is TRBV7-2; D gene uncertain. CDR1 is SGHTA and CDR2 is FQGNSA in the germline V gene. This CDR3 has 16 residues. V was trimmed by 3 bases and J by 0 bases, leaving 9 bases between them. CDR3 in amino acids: CASSFWAISGANVLTF. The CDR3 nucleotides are TGTGCCAGCAGCTTTTGGGCCATCTCTGGGGCCAACGTCCTGACTTTC.

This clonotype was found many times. Here the CDR3 reads CATSRGGTQMSEFF. For the CDR3, the DNA is TGTGCCACCAGCAGAGGGGGGACTCAAATGAGTGAGTTCTTC. The chain is built from TRBV15 and TRBJ2-1, with D perhaps TRBD2 (6 bases). The CDR3 runs to 14 residues. The germline V gene encodes CDR1 LNHNV and CDR2 YYDKDF (reference sequence). V dropped 1 base and J dropped 14 bases, with 18 bases sitting between them.

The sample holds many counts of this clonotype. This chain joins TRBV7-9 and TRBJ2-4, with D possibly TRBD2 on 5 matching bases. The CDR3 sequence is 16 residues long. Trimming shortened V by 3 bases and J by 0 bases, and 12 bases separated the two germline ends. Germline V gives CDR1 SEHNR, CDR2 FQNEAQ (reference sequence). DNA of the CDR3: TGTGCCAGCAGCTTGGTAGGGAGATCAGCCAAAAACATTCAGTACTTC. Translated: CASSLVGRSAKNIQYF.

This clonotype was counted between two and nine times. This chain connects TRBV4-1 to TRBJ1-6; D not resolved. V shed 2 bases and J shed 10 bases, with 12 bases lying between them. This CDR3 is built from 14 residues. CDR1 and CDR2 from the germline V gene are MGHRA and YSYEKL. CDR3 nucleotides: TGCGCCAGCAGCCAACCCCAGGCGCACTCACCCCTCCACTTT. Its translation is CASSQPQAHSPLHF.

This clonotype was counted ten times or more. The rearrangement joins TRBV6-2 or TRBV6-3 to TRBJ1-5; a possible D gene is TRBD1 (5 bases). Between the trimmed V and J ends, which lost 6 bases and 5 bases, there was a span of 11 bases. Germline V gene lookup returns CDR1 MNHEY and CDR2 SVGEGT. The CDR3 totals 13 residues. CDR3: CASSRAGYQPQHF. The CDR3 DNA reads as TGTGCCAGCAGCAGGGCGGGTTATCAGCCCCAGCATTTT.

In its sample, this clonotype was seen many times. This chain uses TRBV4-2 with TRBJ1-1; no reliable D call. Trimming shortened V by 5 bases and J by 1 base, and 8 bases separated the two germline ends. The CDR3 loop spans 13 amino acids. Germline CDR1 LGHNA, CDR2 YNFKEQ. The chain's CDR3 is CASSTAGNTEAFF. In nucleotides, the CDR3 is TGTGCCAGCAGCACGGCAGGGAACACTGAAGCTTTCTTT.

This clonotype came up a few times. CDR3 sequence reads: CASSSSTGGPNEKLFF. The CDR3 DNA sequence: TGTGCCAGCTCATCCTCGACGGGGGGACCTAATGAAAAACTGTTTTTT. The chain is built from TRBV18 and TRBJ1-4, with a tentative D call TRBD1 (5 bases). The CDR3 has 16 amino acids. Trimming stripped 5 bases from V and 3 bases from J, with 16 bases between. Looked up from germline, CDR1 is KGHSH and CDR2 is LQKENI.

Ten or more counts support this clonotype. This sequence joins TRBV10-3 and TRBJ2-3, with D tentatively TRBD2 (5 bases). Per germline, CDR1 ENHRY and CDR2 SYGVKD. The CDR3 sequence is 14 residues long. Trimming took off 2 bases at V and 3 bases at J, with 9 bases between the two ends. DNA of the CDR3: TGTGCCATCAGTGAGCCCGGGGAAACAGATACGCAGTATTTT. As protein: CAISEPGETDTQYF.

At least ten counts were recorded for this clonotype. The CDR3 nucleotides read TGTGCCAGCAGTTTACCCGAATCCTACGAGCAGTACGTC. The encoded protein is CASSLPESYEQYV. V usage is TRBV28 and J usage is TRBJ2-7; D call uncertain. Germline CDR1 and CDR2: MDHEN and SYDVKM. V was clipped by 2 bases and J by 1 base, with 6 bases between them. CDR3 size: 13 residues.

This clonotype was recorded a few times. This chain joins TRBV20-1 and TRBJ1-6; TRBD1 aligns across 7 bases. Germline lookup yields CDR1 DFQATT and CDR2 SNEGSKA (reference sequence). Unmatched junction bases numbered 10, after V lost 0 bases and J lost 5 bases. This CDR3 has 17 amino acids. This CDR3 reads CSARDVRTGLNNSPLHF. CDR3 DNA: TGCAGTGCTAGAGATGTTAGGACAGGTCTGAATAATTCACCCCTCCACTTT.

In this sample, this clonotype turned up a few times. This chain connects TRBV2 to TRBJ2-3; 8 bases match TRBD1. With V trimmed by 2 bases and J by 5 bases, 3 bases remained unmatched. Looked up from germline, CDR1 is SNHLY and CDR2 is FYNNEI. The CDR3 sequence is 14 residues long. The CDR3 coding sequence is TGTGCCAGCAGTGAACAGGGGGCTGAAGATACGCAGTATTTT. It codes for CASSEQGAEDTQYF.

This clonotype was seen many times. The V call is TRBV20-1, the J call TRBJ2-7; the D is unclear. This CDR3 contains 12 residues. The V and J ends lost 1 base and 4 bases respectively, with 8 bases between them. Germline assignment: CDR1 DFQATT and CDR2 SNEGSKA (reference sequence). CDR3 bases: TGCAGTGCTAGAGTCACAGCATACGAGCAGTACGTC. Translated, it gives CSARVTAYEQYV.

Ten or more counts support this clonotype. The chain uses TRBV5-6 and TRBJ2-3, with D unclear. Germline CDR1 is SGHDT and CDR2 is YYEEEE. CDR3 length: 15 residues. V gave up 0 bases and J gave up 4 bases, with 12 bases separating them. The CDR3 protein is CASSLAPTPADTQYF. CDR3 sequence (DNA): TGTGCCAGCAGCTTGGCCCCGACCCCGGCAGATACGCAGTATTTT.

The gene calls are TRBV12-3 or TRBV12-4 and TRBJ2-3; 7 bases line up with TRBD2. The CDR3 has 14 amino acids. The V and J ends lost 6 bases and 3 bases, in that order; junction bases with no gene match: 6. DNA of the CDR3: TGTGCCAGCAGGGGGGGGTTGACGACAGATACGCAGTATTTT. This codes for CASRGGLTTDTQYF.

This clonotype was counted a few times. This chain's CDR3 is CASRRGTGGYNEQFF. The CDR3 coding sequence is TGTGCCAGCAGGAGGGGGACAGGGGGGTACAATGAGCAGTTCTTC. V usage is TRBV2 and J usage is TRBJ2-1, with 11 nucleotides matching TRBD1. The CDR3 contains 15 residues. Trimming removed 6 bases from V and 4 bases from J; junction bases left unmatched: 5. The germline V gene has CDR1 SNHLY and CDR2 FYNNEI.

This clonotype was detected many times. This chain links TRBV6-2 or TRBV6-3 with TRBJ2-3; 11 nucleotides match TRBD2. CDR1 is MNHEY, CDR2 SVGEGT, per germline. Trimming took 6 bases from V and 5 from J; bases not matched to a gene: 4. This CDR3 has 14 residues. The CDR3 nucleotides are TGTGCCAGCAGATTAGCGGGGGGGCAAGATACGCAGTATTTT. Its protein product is CASRLAGGQDTQYF.

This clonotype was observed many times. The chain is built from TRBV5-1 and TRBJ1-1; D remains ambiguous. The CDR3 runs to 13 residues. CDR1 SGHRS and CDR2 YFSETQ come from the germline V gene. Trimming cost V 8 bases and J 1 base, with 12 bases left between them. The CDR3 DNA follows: TGCGCCAGTGCTTTGGCAGAGAACACTGAAGCTTTCTTT. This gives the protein CASALAENTEAFF.

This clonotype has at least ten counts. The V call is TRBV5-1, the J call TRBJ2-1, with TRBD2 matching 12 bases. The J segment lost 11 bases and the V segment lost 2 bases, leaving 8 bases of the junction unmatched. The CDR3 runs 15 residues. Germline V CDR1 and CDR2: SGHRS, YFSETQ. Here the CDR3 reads CASSFLASGGEKQFF. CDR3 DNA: TGCGCCAGCAGCTTCTTAGCTAGCGGGGGGGAGAAGCAGTTCTTC.

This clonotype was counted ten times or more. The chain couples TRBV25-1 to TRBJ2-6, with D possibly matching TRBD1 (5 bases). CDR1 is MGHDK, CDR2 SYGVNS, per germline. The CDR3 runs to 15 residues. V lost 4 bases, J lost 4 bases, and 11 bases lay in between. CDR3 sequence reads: CASSAAGSGANVLTF. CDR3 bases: TGTGCCAGCAGTGCTGCAGGGTCAGGGGCCAACGTCCTGACTTTC. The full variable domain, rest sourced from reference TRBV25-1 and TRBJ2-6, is EADIYQTPRYLVIGTGKKITLECSQTMGHDKMYWYQQDPGMELHLIHYSYGVNSTEKGDLSSESTVSRIRTEHFPLTLESARPSHTSQYLCASSAAGSGANVLTFGAGSRLTVL.

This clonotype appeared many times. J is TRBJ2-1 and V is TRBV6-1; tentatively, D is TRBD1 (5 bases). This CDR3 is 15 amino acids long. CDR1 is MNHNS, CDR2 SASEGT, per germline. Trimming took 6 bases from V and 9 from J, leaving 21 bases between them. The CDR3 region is CASSRVDTTGGEQFF. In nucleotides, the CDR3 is TGTGCCAGCAGCCGAGTGGACACAACCGGCGGTGAGCAGTTCTTC.

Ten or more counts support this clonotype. CDR3: CASSFYKPGGASETQYF. In DNA, the CDR3 is TGTGCCAGCAGCTTTTACAAACCCGGGGGGGCATCAGAGACCCAGTACTTC. This chain joins TRBV5-6 and TRBJ2-5; 8 nucleotides line up with TRBD2. This CDR3 spans 17 amino acids. Germline V lookup: CDR1 SGHDT, CDR2 YYEEEE. V was clipped by 2 bases and J by 4 bases; unmatched bases: 13.

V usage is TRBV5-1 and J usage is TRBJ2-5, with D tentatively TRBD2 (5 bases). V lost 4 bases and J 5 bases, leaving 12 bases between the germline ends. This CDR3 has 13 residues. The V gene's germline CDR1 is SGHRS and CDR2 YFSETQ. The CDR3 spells CASSPSREETQYF. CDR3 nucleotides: TGCGCCAGCAGCCCTTCAAGGGAGGAGACCCAGTACTTC.

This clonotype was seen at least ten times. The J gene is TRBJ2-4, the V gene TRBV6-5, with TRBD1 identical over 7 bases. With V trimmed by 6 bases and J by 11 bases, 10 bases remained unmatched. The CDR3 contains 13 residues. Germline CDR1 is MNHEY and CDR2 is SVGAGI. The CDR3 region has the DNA TGTGCCAGCAGCTATACTCCGGGACAGCTTCAGTACTTC. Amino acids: CASSYTPGQLQYF.